This TCR beta chain is drawn from a study of blood T cell repertoires in COVID-19. Study details: The analysed material was cDNA or gDNA that came from T cells, B-cell-depleted T cells, or PBMCs.

V was clipped by 6 bases and J by 2 bases, with 16 bases between them. Germline CDR1 and CDR2: SGHVS and FNYEAQ. This CDR3 comprises 15 residues. Clones were read by immunoSEQ multiplex PCR, and TCRdb kept only the in-frame ones, dropping some. The sample holds some 100,000 clones, roughly 83% seen once. The V gene is TRBV7-6, the J gene TRBJ2-5, with D perhaps TRBD2 (7 bases). Sequenced: peripheral blood. This sequence originates from a woman aged 60-70 years with acute or convalescent COVID-19. The CDR3 loop is CASSELGGLQETQYF. The CDR3 coding sequence is TGTGCCAGCAGTGAGTTGGGGGGGCTTCAAGAGACCCAGTACTTC.